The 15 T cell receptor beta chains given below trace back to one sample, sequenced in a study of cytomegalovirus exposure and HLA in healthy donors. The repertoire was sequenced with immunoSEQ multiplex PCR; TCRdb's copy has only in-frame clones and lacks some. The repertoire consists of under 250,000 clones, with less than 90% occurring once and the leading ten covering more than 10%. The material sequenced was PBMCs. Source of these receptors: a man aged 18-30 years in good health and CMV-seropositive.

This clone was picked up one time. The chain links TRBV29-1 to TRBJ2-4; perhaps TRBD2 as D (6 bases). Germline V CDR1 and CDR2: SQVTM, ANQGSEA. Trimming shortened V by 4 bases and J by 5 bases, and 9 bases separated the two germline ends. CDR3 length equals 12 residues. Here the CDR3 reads CSVVTSQNIQYF. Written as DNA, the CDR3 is TGCAGCGTTGTAACTAGCCAAAACATTCAGTACTTC.

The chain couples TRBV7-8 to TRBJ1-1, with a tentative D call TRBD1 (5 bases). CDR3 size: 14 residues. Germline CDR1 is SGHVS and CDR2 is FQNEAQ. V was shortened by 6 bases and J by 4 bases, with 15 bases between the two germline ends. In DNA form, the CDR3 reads TGTGCCAGCAGTCGTCTTGGGGGAGGCACTGAAGCTTTCTTT. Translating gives CASSRLGGGTEAFF.

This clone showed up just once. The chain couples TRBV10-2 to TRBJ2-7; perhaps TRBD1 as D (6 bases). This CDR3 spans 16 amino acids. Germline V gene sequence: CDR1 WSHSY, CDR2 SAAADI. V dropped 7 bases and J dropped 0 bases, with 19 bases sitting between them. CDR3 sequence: CASTSRLDRPSYEQYF. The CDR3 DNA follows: TGCGCCAGCACTTCCCGGCTCGACAGGCCCTCCTACGAGCAGTACTTC.

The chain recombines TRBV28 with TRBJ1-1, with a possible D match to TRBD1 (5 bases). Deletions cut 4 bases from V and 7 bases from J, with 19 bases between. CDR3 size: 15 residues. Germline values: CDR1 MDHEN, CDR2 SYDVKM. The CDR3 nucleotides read TGTGCCAGCAGTTCCTCGGGGGTCGATGCGGGTGAAGCTTTCTTT. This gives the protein CASSSSGVDAGEAFF.

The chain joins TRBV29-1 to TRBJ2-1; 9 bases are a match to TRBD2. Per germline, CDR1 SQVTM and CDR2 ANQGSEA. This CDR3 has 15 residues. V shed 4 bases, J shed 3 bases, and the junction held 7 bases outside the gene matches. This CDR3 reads CSVGSAGGIYNEQFF. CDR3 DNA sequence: TGCAGCGTTGGAAGCGCGGGGGGGATCTACAATGAGCAGTTCTTC.

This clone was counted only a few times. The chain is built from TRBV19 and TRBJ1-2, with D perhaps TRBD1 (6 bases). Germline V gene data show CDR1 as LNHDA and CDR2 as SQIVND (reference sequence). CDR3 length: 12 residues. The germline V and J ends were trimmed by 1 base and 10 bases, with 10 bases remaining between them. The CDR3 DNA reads TGTGCCAGTAGTATAGGGACAGCCTTCTACACCTTC. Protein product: CASSIGTAFYTF.

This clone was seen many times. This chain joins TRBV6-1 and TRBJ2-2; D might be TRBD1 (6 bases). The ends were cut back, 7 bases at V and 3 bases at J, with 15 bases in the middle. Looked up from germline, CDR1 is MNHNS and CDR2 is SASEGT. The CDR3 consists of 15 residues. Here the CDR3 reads CASTEGDIYTGELFF. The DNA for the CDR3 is TGTGCCAGCACCGAAGGGGACATTTACACCGGGGAGCTGTTTTTT.

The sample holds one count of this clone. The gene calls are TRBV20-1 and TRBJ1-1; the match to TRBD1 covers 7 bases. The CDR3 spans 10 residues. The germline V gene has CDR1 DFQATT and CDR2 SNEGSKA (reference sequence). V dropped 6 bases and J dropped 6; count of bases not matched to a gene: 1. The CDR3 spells CSAQGAEAFF. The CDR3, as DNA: TGCAGTGCCCAGGGGGCTGAAGCTTTCTTT.

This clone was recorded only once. DNA of the CDR3: TGTGCCAGCAGACAGGGGGCCAATCAGCCCCAGCATTTT. It translates to CASRQGANQPQHF. V gene TRBV6-1 combines with J gene TRBJ1-5; the match to TRBD1 covers 9 bases. Trimming took 6 bases from V and 3 from J; bases not matched to a gene: 0. The CDR3 is 13 residues long. Germline CDR1 MNHNS, CDR2 SASEGT.

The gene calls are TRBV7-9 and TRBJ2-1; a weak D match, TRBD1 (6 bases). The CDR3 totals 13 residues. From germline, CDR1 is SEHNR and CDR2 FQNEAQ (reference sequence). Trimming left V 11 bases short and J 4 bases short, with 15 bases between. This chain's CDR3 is CAETGTPYNEQFF. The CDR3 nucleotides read TGTGCCGAAACCGGGACACCATACAATGAGCAGTTCTTC.

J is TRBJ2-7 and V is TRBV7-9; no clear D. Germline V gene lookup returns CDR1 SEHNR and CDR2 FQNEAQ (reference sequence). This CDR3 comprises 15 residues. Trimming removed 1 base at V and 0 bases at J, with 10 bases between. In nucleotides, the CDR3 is TGTGCCAGCAGCTTAGTGGTCTTCGGCTCCTACGAGCAGTACTTC. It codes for CASSLVVFGSYEQYF. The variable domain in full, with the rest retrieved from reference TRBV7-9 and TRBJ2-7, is DTGVSQNPRHKITKRGQNVTFRCDPISEHNRLYWYRQTLGQGPEFLTYFQNEAQLEKSRLLSDRFSAERPKGSFSTLEIQRTEQGDSAMYLCASSLVVFGSYEQYFGPGTRLTVT.

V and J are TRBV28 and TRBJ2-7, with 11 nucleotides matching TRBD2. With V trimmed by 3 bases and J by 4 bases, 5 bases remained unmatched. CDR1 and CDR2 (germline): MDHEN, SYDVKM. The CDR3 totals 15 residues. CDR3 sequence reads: CASSFRGTSGYEQYF. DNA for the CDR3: TGTGCCAGCAGTTTCCGAGGGACTAGCGGATACGAGCAGTACTTC.

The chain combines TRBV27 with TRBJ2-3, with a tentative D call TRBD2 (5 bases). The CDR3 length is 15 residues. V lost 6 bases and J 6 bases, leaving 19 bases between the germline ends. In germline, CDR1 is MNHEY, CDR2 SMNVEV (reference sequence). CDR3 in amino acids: CASRLGLSLMDTQYF. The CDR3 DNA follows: TGTGCCAGCAGACTCGGACTCTCCTTAATGGATACGCAGTATTTT.

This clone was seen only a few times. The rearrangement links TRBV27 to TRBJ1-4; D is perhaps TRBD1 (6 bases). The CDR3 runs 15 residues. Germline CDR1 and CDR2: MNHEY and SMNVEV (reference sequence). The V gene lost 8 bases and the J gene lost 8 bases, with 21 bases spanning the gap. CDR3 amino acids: CASGGAPFPREKLFF. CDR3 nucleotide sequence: TGTGCCAGCGGGGGGGCCCCATTCCCTCGCGAAAAACTGTTTTTT.

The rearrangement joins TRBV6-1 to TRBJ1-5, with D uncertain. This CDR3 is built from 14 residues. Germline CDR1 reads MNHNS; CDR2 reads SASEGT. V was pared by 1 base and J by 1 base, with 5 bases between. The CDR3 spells CASSEGPSNQPQHF. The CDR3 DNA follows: TGTGCCAGCAGTGAAGGACCAAGCAATCAGCCCCAGCATTTT.